The 4 T cell receptor beta chains presented below share a single source sample, sequenced in a study of T cell repertoires in cytomegalovirus infection. MiXCR was run by TCRdb on the reads, yielding one entry per CDR3 protein. The table lists about 80,000 distinct CDR3 sequences, more than 3.5% of them singletons. Sequencing was done on a sample of PBMCs. These TCRs come from a human donor in good health (CMV status not recorded). Some clones in this sample may be carry-over from other donors' samples.

This clonotype was seen repeatedly, ten times or more. This chain links TRBV12-3 or TRBV12-4 with TRBJ2-3, with a possible D match to TRBD1 (5 bases). This CDR3 comprises 14 residues. V lost 5 bases and J 1 base, leaving 10 bases between the germline ends. The CDR3 nucleotides read TGTGCCAGCAGTCAGGAGACAGGCACAGATACGCAGTATTTT. Protein: CASSQETGTDTQYF.

This clonotype was detected many times. This sequence joins TRBV7-9 and TRBJ2-1, with 7 bases lining up with TRBD2. V trimming: 5 bases; J trimming: 4 bases; junction bases outside the gene matches: 8. The CDR3 spans 15 residues. Germline-derived CDR1 and CDR2 are SEHNR and FQNEAQ (reference sequence). The chain's CDR3 is CASSPSKRGYNEQFF. DNA for the CDR3: TGTGCCAGCAGCCCCTCCAAGCGGGGTTACAATGAGCAGTTCTTC.

On this clonotype: The CDR3 does not close with the conserved phenylalanine or tryptophan, likely indicating a read error. The rearrangement joins TRBV7-8 to TRBJ1-5; D unclear. The CDR3 spans 13 residues. Deletions cut 1 base from V and 7 bases from J, with 8 bases between. CDR1 is SGHVS and CDR2 is FQNEAQ in the germline V gene. The CDR3 DNA sequence: TGTGCCAGCAGCTTAGGGGCAGACCAGCCCCAGCATGGT. Its protein is CASSLGADQPQHG.

This clonotype appeared many times. This rearrangement joins TRBV7-3 to TRBJ2-5, with D perhaps matching TRBD2 (6 bases). The CDR3 consists of 14 residues. Germline-derived CDR1 and CDR2 are SGHTA and FQGTGA. The ends were cut back, 2 bases at V and 5 bases at J, with 12 bases in the middle. CDR3 sequence (DNA): TGTGCCAGCAGCTTAGGCGGGGCGCTGGAGACCCAGTACTTC. As protein: CASSLGGALETQYF.